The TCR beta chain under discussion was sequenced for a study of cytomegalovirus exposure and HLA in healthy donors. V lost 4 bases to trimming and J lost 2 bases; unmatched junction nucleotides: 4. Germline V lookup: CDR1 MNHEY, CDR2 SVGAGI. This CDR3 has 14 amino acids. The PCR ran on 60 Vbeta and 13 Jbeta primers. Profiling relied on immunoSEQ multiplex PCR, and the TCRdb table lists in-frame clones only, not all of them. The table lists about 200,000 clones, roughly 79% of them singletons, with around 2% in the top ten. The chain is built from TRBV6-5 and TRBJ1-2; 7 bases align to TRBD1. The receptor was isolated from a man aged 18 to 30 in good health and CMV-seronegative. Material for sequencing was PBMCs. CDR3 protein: CASSSDRANYGYTF. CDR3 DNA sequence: TGTGCCAGCAGTTCCGACAGGGCCAACTATGGCTACACCTTC.